The text below deals with one TCR beta chain. The data originate from a study of blood T cell repertoires in COVID-19. Whole-study context: Material from acute and convalescent COVID-19 was sourced from the United States, Italy and Spain.

The method was immunoSEQ multiplex PCR; TCRdb's version includes in-frame clones alone and lacks a portion of them. This table holds approximately 42,000 clones, around three quarters found once. Trimming removed 0 bases at V and 1 base at J, with 11 bases between. Germline lookup yields CDR1 SGHKS and CDR2 YYEKEE (reference sequence). The CDR3 totals 15 residues. The J gene is TRBJ2-7, the V gene TRBV5-5; a weak D match, TRBD2 (6 bases). This clonotype was sampled from a man aged 80 or over with acute or convalescent COVID-19. The specimen was peripheral blood. CDR3 amino acids: CASSLAEAGSYEQYF. The DNA for the CDR3 is TGTGCCAGCAGCTTGGCCGAAGCGGGTTCCTACGAGCAGTACTTC.